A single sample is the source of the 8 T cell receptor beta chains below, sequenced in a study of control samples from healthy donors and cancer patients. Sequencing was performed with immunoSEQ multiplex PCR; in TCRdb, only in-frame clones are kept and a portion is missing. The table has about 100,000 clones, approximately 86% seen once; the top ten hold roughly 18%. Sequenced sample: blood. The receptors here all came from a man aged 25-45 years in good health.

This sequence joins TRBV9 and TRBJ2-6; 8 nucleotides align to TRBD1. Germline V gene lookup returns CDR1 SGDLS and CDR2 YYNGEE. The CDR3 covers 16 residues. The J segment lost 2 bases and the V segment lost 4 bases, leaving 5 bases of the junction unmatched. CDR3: CASSRQGAAGANVLTF. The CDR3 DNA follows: TGTGCCAGCAGCCGTCAGGGGGCGGCTGGGGCCAACGTCCTGACTTTC.

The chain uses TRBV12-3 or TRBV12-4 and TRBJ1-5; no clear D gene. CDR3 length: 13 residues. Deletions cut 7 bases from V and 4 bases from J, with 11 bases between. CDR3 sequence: CASTYTGNQPQHF. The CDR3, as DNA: TGTGCCAGCACGTATACCGGTAATCAGCCCCAGCATTTT.

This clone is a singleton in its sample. The CDR3 DNA follows: TGCGCCAGCAGCTTACAGGGGGGCTATAATTCACCCCTCCACTTT. Its translation: CASSLQGGYNSPLHF. The rearrangement links TRBV5-1 to TRBJ1-6; 8 bases are a match to TRBD1. This CDR3 spans 15 amino acids. V lost 2 bases to trimming and J lost 3 bases; unmatched junction nucleotides: 1. Germline V gene sequence: CDR1 SGHRS, CDR2 YFSETQ.

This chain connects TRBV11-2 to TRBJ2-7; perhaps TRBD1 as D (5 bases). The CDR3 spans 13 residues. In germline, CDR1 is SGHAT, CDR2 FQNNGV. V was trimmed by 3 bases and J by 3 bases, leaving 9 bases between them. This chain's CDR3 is CASSLGQVYEQYF. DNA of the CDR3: TGTGCCAGCAGCTTGGGGCAGGTCTACGAGCAGTACTTC.

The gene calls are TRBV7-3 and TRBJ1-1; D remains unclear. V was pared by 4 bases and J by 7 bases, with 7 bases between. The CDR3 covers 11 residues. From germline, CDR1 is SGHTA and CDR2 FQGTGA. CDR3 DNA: TGTGCCAGCAGCTCCGAAGATGAAGCTTTCTTT. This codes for CASSSEDEAFF.

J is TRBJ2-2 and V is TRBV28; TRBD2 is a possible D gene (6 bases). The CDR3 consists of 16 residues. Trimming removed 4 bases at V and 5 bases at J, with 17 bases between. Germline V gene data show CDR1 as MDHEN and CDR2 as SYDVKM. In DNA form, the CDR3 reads TGTGCCAGCAGTTACGGGGACGCCCGGGGGACCGGGGAGCTGTTTTTT. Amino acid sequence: CASSYGDARGTGELFF.

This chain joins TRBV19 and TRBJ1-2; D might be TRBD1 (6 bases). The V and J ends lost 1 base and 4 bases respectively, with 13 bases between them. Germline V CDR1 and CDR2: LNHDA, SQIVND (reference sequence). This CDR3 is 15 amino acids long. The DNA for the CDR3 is TGTGCCAGTAGTATAGCCGGGACACCTGGCTATGGCTACACCTTC. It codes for CASSIAGTPGYGYTF. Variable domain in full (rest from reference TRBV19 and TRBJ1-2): DGGITQSPKYLFRKEGQNVTLSCEQNLNHDAMYWYRQDPGQGLRLIYYSQIVNDFQKGDIAEGYSVSREKKESFPLTVTSAQKNPTAFYLCASSIAGTPGYGYTFGSGTRLTVV.

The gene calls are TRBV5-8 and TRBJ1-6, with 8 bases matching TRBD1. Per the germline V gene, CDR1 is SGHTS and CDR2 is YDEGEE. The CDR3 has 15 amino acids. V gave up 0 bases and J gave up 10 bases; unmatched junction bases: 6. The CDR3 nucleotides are TGTGCCAGCAGCTTGGGACAGGGGTTTCGATCACCCCTCCACTTT. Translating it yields CASSLGQGFRSPLHF.